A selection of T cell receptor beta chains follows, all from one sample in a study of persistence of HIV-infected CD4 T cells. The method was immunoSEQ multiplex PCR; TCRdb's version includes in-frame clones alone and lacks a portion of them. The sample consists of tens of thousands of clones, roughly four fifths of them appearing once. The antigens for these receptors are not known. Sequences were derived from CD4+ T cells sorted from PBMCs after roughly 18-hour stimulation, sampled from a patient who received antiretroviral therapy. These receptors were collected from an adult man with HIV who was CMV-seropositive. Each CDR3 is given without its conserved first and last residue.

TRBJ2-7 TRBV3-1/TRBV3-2 ASSRGTGSSEQY
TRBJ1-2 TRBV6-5 ASSYTGNLNYGYT
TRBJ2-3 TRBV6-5 AASPGQTRDTQY
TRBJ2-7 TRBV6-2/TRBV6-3 ASSYFASDYEQY